Listed below are T cell receptor beta chains from one sample, sequenced in a study of CD8 T cells in ankylosing spondylitis. TCRdb ran MiXCR on the 5' RACE reads and lists one entry per CDR3 protein. This sample has 130,000 or so distinct CDR3 sequences, with over 6.5% found just once. Sequencing used blood, either unsorted or a sorted T cell fraction (not recorded which). The receptor set was obtained from a male donor with ankylosing spondylitis or in good health (not recorded which). The CDR3 runs from the conserved cysteine through the conserved F or W. The D gene is left open where the match is weak. Clone sizes are given selectively: once, few, many, or a class where the clone is expanded.

clone size: few; D gene: TRBD1; V gene: TRBV5-1; CDR3 length: 15; J gene: TRBJ2-3; CDR3 protein: CASRAGQGIADTQYF; CDR3 DNA: TGCGCCAGCAGAGCCGGACAGGGTATAGCAGATACGCAGTATTTT
clone size: many; D gene: .; V gene: TRBV14; CDR3 length: 15; J gene: TRBJ2-4; CDR3 protein: CASSQRGLAKNIQYF; CDR3 DNA: TGTGCCAGCAGCCAGAGGGGTCTAGCCAAAAACATTCAGTACTTC
clone size: many; D gene: TRBD2; V gene: TRBV2; CDR3 length: 15; J gene: TRBJ2-7; CDR3 protein: CASSEGAGEVYEQYF; CDR3 DNA: TGTGCCAGCAGTGAAGGGGCGGGAGAAGTCTACGAGCAGTACTTC
clone size: many; D gene: .; V gene: TRBV9; CDR3 length: 14; J gene: TRBJ2-1; CDR3 protein: CASSASDIYNEQFF; CDR3 DNA: TGTGCCAGCAGCGCTTCGGACATCTACAATGAGCAGTTCTTC
clone size: .; D gene: .; V gene: TRBV7-2; CDR3 length: 13; J gene: TRBJ2-3; CDR3 protein: CASSPPVSDTQYF; CDR3 DNA: TGTGCCAGCAGCCCCCCCGTTTCAGATACGCAGTATTTT
clone size: many; D gene: TRBD1; V gene: TRBV19; CDR3 length: 15; J gene: TRBJ2-3; CDR3 protein: CASRTQAGGTDTQYF; CDR3 DNA: TGTGCCAGTAGGACCCAGGCAGGGGGTACAGATACGCAGTATTTT
clone size: many; D gene: TRBD1; V gene: TRBV5-1; CDR3 length: 14; J gene: TRBJ1-4; CDR3 protein: CASSLAFDRDEQFF; CDR3 DNA: TGCGCCAGCAGCTTGGCGTTCGACAGGGACGAACAATTTTTT
clone size: many; D gene: .; V gene: TRBV28; CDR3 length: 13; J gene: TRBJ2-1; CDR3 protein: CASSSPGLAEQFF; CDR3 DNA: TGTGCCAGCAGTTCCCCCGGACTCGCAGAGCAGTTCTTC
clone size: many; D gene: .; V gene: TRBV5-6; CDR3 length: 19; J gene: TRBJ2-1; CDR3 protein: CASSLLTGGLVGSYNEQFF; CDR3 DNA: TGTGCCAGCAGCTTGCTTACCGGCGGGTTGGTAGGGTCCTACAATGAGCAGTTCTTC
clone size: many; D gene: TRBD2; V gene: TRBV5-1; CDR3 length: 16; J gene: TRBJ2-2; CDR3 protein: CASSPGTSGVTGELFF; CDR3 DNA: TGCGCCAGCAGCCCTGGGACTAGCGGGGTCACCGGGGAGCTGTTTTTT
clone size: many; D gene: .; V gene: TRBV5-1; CDR3 length: 12; J gene: TRBJ2-7; CDR3 protein: CASSLGQAEQYF; CDR3 DNA: TGCGCCAGCAGCTTGGGACAGGCCGAGCAGTACTTC
clone size: many; D gene: .; V gene: TRBV27; CDR3 length: 14; J gene: TRBJ2-1; CDR3 protein: CASGPLRVGNEQFF; CDR3 DNA: TGTGCCAGCGGCCCTCTTAGGGTAGGGAATGAGCAGTTCTTC
clone size: few; D gene: TRBD2; V gene: TRBV3-1; CDR3 length: 19; J gene: TRBJ2-3; CDR3 protein: CASCSRILAEEPHTDTQYF; CDR3 DNA: TGTGCCAGCTGTTCCAGAATACTAGCGGAGGAACCTCACACAGATACGCAGTATTTT
clone size: many; D gene: TRBD2; V gene: TRBV20-1; CDR3 length: 14; J gene: TRBJ2-1; CDR3 protein: CSAPTSGRANEQFF; CDR3 DNA: TGCAGTGCCCCGACTAGCGGGAGGGCCAATGAGCAGTTCTTC
clone size: many; D gene: TRBD2; V gene: TRBV5-1; CDR3 length: 15; J gene: TRBJ2-3; CDR3 protein: CASSFGRDMSDTQYF; CDR3 DNA: TGCGCCAGCAGCTTCGGGAGGGATATGTCAGATACGCAGTATTTT
clone size: many; D gene: .; V gene: TRBV12-3/TRBV12-4; CDR3 length: 15; J gene: TRBJ1-2; CDR3 protein: CASSLQALKGHGYTF; CDR3 DNA: TGTGCCAGCAGCCTACAGGCTCTTAAAGGGCATGGCTACACCTTC
clone size: few; D gene: .; V gene: TRBV5-1; CDR3 length: 13; J gene: TRBJ1-1; CDR3 protein: CASTRRGNTEAFF; CDR3 DNA: TGCGCCAGCACGCGACGGGGGAACACTGAAGCTTTCTTT
clone size: .; D gene: TRBD2; V gene: TRBV18; CDR3 length: 15; J gene: TRBJ2-5; CDR3 protein: CASSPRPAGEETQYF; CDR3 DNA: TGTGCCAGCTCACCACGGCCCGCGGGAGAGGAGACCCAGTACTTC
clone size: many; D gene: .; V gene: TRBV5-1; CDR3 length: 15; J gene: TRBJ2-7; CDR3 protein: CASSLDPTSTYEQYF; CDR3 DNA: TGCGCCAGCAGCTTGGACCCGACCTCCACCTACGAGCAGTACTTC
clone size: few; D gene: .; V gene: TRBV15; CDR3 length: 14; J gene: TRBJ2-7; CDR3 protein: CATSSADRGYEQYF; CDR3 DNA: TGTGCCACCAGCAGTGCGGACAGAGGCTACGAGCAGTACTTC
clone size: few; D gene: TRBD2; V gene: TRBV7-3; CDR3 length: 15; J gene: TRBJ2-3; CDR3 protein: CASSLISGRADTQYF; CDR3 DNA: TGTGCCAGCAGCTTAATTAGCGGGAGGGCCGATACGCAGTATTTT
clone size: many; D gene: TRBD1; V gene: TRBV7-3; CDR3 length: 15; J gene: TRBJ2-5; CDR3 protein: CATSKGTGIGETQYF; CDR3 DNA: TGTGCCACTTCGAAAGGGACAGGGATCGGAGAGACCCAGTACTTC
clone size: many; D gene: TRBD1; V gene: TRBV11-2; CDR3 length: 17; J gene: TRBJ2-1; CDR3 protein: CASSLDYPGGSYNEQFF; CDR3 DNA: TGTGCCAGCAGCTTAGATTACCCAGGGGGCTCCTACAATGAGCAGTTCTTC
clone size: many; D gene: TRBD2; V gene: TRBV4-1; CDR3 length: 15; J gene: TRBJ2-1; CDR3 protein: CASSQDGTRYNEQFF; CDR3 DNA: TGCGCCAGCAGCCAAGATGGGACTAGGTACAATGAGCAGTTCTTC
clone size: few; D gene: .; V gene: TRBV5-1; CDR3 length: 17; J gene: TRBJ2-2; CDR3 protein: CASSLLVWRTSTGELFF; CDR3 DNA: TGCGCCAGCAGCTTGCTTGTTTGGCGGACGAGCACCGGGGAGCTGTTTTTT
clone size: many; D gene: TRBD1; V gene: TRBV10-3; CDR3 length: 15; J gene: TRBJ1-3; CDR3 protein: CAISAQGALGNTIYF; CDR3 DNA: TGTGCCATCAGTGCACAGGGGGCGCTTGGAAACACCATATATTTT
clone size: many; D gene: .; V gene: TRBV28; CDR3 length: 14; J gene: TRBJ2-4; CDR3 protein: CASSFRGAKNIQYF; CDR3 DNA: TGTGCCAGCAGTTTCAGAGGAGCCAAAAACATTCAGTACTTC
clone size: few; D gene: TRBD1; V gene: TRBV7-9; CDR3 length: 16; J gene: TRBJ1-2; CDR3 protein: CASSSPDRPRDYGYTF; CDR3 DNA: TGTGCCAGCAGCTCACCGGACAGGCCAAGAGACTATGGCTACACCTTC
clone size: many; D gene: TRBD1; V gene: TRBV20-1; CDR3 length: 14; J gene: TRBJ2-5; CDR3 protein: CSAVDRGTQETQYF; CDR3 DNA: TGCAGTGCCGTCGACAGGGGGACACAAGAGACCCAGTACTTC
clone size: many; D gene: .; V gene: TRBV2; CDR3 length: 14; J gene: TRBJ2-7; CDR3 protein: CASRDPTVTLEQYF; CDR3 DNA: TGTGCCAGCAGGGACCCGACAGTAACTCTGGAGCAGTACTTC
clone size: many; D gene: .; V gene: TRBV18; CDR3 length: 13; J gene: TRBJ2-2; CDR3 protein: CASSRISDGELFF; CDR3 DNA: TGTGCCAGCTCACGAATCAGCGACGGGGAGCTGTTTTTT
clone size: many; D gene: .; V gene: TRBV28; CDR3 length: 11; J gene: TRBJ2-7; CDR3 protein: CATIALQEQYF; CDR3 DNA: TGTGCCACCATCGCCCTTCAGGAGCAGTACTTC
clone size: many; D gene: TRBD2; V gene: TRBV28; CDR3 length: 14; J gene: TRBJ2-7; CDR3 protein: CASTKGRGRHEQYF; CDR3 DNA: TGTGCCAGTACAAAAGGGAGGGGCCGCCACGAGCAGTACTTC